The rows below give T cell receptor beta chains drawn from one sample of a study of blood T cells in healthy people across ages. TCRdb re-analysed the 5' RACE reads in MiXCR, keeping a single row per CDR3 protein. The sample has around 580,000 distinct CDR3 sequences, around 50% seen once. The sequenced sample consisted of blood. These receptors were taken from a man older than 75 in good health. CDR3s include the opening cysteine and the closing phenylalanine or tryptophan. The D gene is left open where the match is weak. The size field is filled for only some rows; it gives once, few, many or a size class.

V	J	size	D	CDR3	DNA
TRBV28	TRBJ1-1	NA	TRBD1	CASRLSGGNTEAFF	TGTGCCAGCAGGTTATCAGGGGGGAACACTGAAGCTTTCTTT
TRBV29-1	TRBJ2-5	few	NA	CSVARRGSQETQYF	TGCAGCGTTGCTCGACGTGGGAGTCAAGAGACCCAGTACTTC
TRBV29-1	TRBJ2-5	NA	NA	CSVLVQETQYF	TGCAGCGTTCTCGTTCAAGAGACCCAGTACTTC
TRBV29-1	TRBJ2-1	few	TRBD2	CSVRLAGLYNEQFF	TGCAGCGTTAGACTAGCGGGCCTATACAATGAGCAGTTCTTC
TRBV28	TRBJ2-7	NA	NA	CASSFSVGEQYF	TGTGCCAGCAGTTTCTCCGTGGGTGAGCAGTACTTC
TRBV7-9	TRBJ2-1	NA	NA	CASSLVQGRYNEQFF	TGTGCCAGCAGCTTAGTGCAGGGCCGATACAATGAGCAGTTCTTC
TRBV7-9	TRBJ2-5	NA	NA	CASSLPALRGQETQYF	TGTGCCAGCAGCTTACCCGCCTTAAGGGGGCAAGAGACCCAGTACTTC
TRBV11-2	TRBJ2-2	NA	TRBD2	CASSLRGGRVDTGELFF	TGTGCCAGCAGCTTAAGGGGCGGGAGAGTTGACACCGGGGAGCTGTTTTTT
TRBV7-9	TRBJ2-1	NA	NA	CASSFGGTGSYNEQFF	TGTGCCAGCAGTTTCGGTGGTACCGGGTCCTACAATGAGCAGTTCTTC
TRBV3-1	TRBJ1-1	NA	TRBD1	CASSHGQGSTEAFF	TGTGCCAGCAGCCATGGACAGGGAAGCACTGAAGCTTTCTTT
TRBV4-1	TRBJ2-1	NA	TRBD2	CASSQGGSFPLEQFF	TGCGCCAGCAGCCAGGGGGGGTCCTTTCCGCTTGAGCAGTTCTTC
TRBV6-5	TRBJ2-7	many	TRBD1	CASSYPADRDYEQYF	TGTGCCAGCAGTTACCCCGCCGACAGGGATTACGAGCAGTACTTC
TRBV7-3	TRBJ2-3	few	TRBD2	CASSLKREGPISTDTQYF	TGTGCCAGCAGCTTAAAACGGGAGGGCCCGATCAGCACAGATACGCAGTATTTT
TRBV7-2	TRBJ2-7	few	NA	CASRTGVREQYF	TGTGCCAGCAGGACCGGGGTGAGAGAGCAGTACTTC
TRBV5-1	TRBJ2-1	few	TRBD2	CASTGPGGRVSYNEQFF	TGCGCCAGCACGGGTCCTGGCGGGAGGGTCTCCTACAATGAGCAGTTCTTC
TRBV12-3/TRBV12-4	TRBJ2-3	NA	NA	CASSPSRGAADTQYF	TGTGCCAGCAGTCCCAGCAGGGGGGCCGCAGATACGCAGTATTTT
TRBV6-5	TRBJ2-7	many	NA	CASSYSAGSYEQYF	TGTGCCAGCAGTTACTCTGCAGGGAGCTACGAGCAGTACTTC
TRBV7-2	TRBJ2-5	few	NA	CASSLARLSQETQYF	TGTGCCAGCAGCTTAGCGCGTCTGTCGCAAGAGACCCAGTACTTC
TRBV20-1	TRBJ2-7	NA	NA	CSAIRSYEQYF	TGCAGTGCTATCAGGTCCTACGAGCAGTACTTC
TRBV28	TRBJ2-1	NA	TRBD2	CASRTRAGGFYNEQFF	TGTGCCAGCAGAACAAGAGCGGGAGGTTTTTACAATGAGCAGTTCTTC
TRBV19	TRBJ1-5	NA	NA	CASRGNNQPQHF	TGTGCCAGTAGGGGTAACAATCAGCCCCAGCATTTT
TRBV15	TRBJ2-1	NA	NA	CATSGGSDGVSYNEQFF	TGTGCCACCAGCGGAGGCAGTGACGGGGTCTCCTACAATGAGCAGTTCTTC
TRBV12-3/TRBV12-4	TRBJ2-1	few	NA	CASSSRRGVSFGEQFF	TGTGCCAGCAGTTCCCGGAGGGGGGTGTCCTTCGGTGAGCAGTTCTTC
TRBV15	TRBJ1-6	few	NA	CATSSGRLNSPLHF	TGTGCCACCAGCAGCGGACGGCTTAATTCACCCCTCCACTTT
TRBV7-6	TRBJ1-3	NA	NA	CASSSRTEGNTIYF	TGTGCCAGCAGCTCGAGGACCGAAGGAAACACCATATATTTT
TRBV27	TRBJ2-5	few	NA	CASSVDVQETQYF	TGTGCCAGCAGTGTGGACGTACAAGAGACCCAGTACTTC
TRBV20-1	TRBJ1-4	NA	NA	CSAQKPNEKLFF	TGCAGTGCTCAAAAACCCAATGAAAAACTGTTTTTT
TRBV25-1	TRBJ1-1	NA	NA	CATPRGEQMNTEAFF	TGTGCCACCCCTAGGGGAGAGCAAATGAACACTGAAGCTTTCTTT
TRBV6-2/TRBV6-3	TRBJ2-1	once	TRBD1	CASSYRDRGDEQFF	TGTGCCAGCAGTTACCGCGACAGGGGCGATGAGCAGTTCTTC
TRBV2	TRBJ2-5	NA	TRBD2	CASSERLAGWEQYF	TGTGCCAGCAGTGAACGTCTAGCGGGATGGGAGCAGTACTTC
TRBV10-3	TRBJ2-3	NA	TRBD2	CAISESEAAGGPRYTQYF	TGTGCCATCAGTGAGTCTGAGGCGGCGGGAGGGCCGCGGTATACGCAGTATTTT
TRBV20-1	TRBJ2-1	NA	NA	CSAGGPDEQFF	TGCAGTGCTGGGGGTCCCGATGAGCAGTTCTTC
TRBV5-1	TRBJ1-2	NA	TRBD1	CASSEFRTGDSGYTF	TGCGCCAGCAGCGAGTTCCGGACAGGGGATAGTGGCTACACCTTC
TRBV4-1	TRBJ2-1	NA	NA	CASSPTGGLPNEQFF	TGCGCCAGCAGCCCAACTGGAGGGTTGCCAAATGAGCAGTTCTTC
TRBV5-1	TRBJ2-3	NA	TRBD2	CASSLESLAGGNTDTQYF	TGCGCCAGCAGCTTGGAGTCGCTAGCGGGGGGAAACACAGATACGCAGTATTTT
TRBV10-3	TRBJ1-2	NA	TRBD1	CAITGQGSNYGYTF	TGTGCCATCACGGGACAGGGATCTAACTATGGCTACACCTTC
TRBV10-1	TRBJ2-7	NA	TRBD1	CAGSEAQGNYEQYF	TGCGCCGGCAGTGAGGCACAGGGGAACTACGAGCAGTACTTC
TRBV30	TRBJ1-6	NA	NA	CACEAEGVYNSPLHF	TGTGCCTGCGAGGCCGAGGGGGTCTATAATTCACCCCTCCACTTT
TRBV7-9	TRBJ1-2	many	NA	CASKGRRESSGYTF	TGTGCCAGCAAGGGTCGCAGGGAATCGAGTGGCTACACCTTC
TRBV6-6	TRBJ2-1	many	TRBD2	CASGNSGDNEQFF	TGTGCCAGCGGCAACAGCGGGGACAATGAGCAGTTCTTC
TRBV30	TRBJ2-1	NA	NA	CAWMGRAAPSYNEQFF	TGTGCCTGGATGGGGCGCGCGGCCCCCTCCTACAATGAGCAGTTCTTC
TRBV6-6	TRBJ2-4	many	NA	CASSPDSIAKNIQYF	TGTGCCAGCAGCCCCGACTCAATAGCCAAAAACATTCAGTACTTC
TRBV18	TRBJ1-6	few	TRBD1	CASSSDRGNSPLHF	TGTGCCAGCTCATCGGACAGGGGGAATTCACCCCTCCACTTT
TRBV20-1	TRBJ2-4	NA	TRBD2	CSAPQLAGGPSEQYF	TGCAGTGCCCCCCAGCTAGCGGGAGGGCCAAGTGAGCAGTACTTC
TRBV2	TRBJ2-1	NA	NA	CASSVLAGEFF	TGTGCCAGCAGTGTATTGGCCGGCGAGTTCTTC
TRBV7-3	TRBJ2-3	NA	NA	CASSKGADTQYF	TGTGCCAGCAGCAAAGGGGCTGATACGCAGTATTTT
TRBV27	TRBJ1-2	NA	TRBD1	CASKPLTGGSGGYTF	TGTGCCAGCAAACCACTGACAGGGGGCAGCGGTGGCTACACCTTC
TRBV6-6	TRBJ2-5	NA	TRBD1	CASSYATGTETQYF	TGTGCCAGCAGTTACGCGACAGGGACGGAGACCCAGTACTTC
TRBV20-1	TRBJ1-1	NA	NA	CSARSEGNTEAFF	TGCAGTGCTAGATCTGAGGGGAACACTGAAGCTTTCTTT
TRBV20-1	TRBJ2-7	many	NA	CSARSKGPSDEQYF	TGCAGTGCTAGGTCGAAGGGCCCTTCTGACGAGCAGTACTTC
TRBV7-2	TRBJ2-7	NA	NA	CASSLVSSQTYEQYF	TGTGCCAGCAGCTTAGTTTCTAGCCAAACCTACGAGCAGTACTTC
TRBV29-1	TRBJ1-1	NA	NA	CSVDKTNTEAFF	TGCAGCGTTGACAAGACGAACACTGAAGCTTTCTTT